The sequence of this T cell receptor beta chain was determined in a study of T cell responses to AZD1222 COVID-19 vaccine. Study results and limitations: Only 5 or 6 individuals given AZD1222 were seropositive at baseline. Per reports, nearly half of all spike-specific TCRs target regions that are unmutated in variants. Donors in the cohort were predominantly white British and more often female, and clonal diversity was possibly underestimated.

A note on this clone: What it recognizes is unknown.

The CDR3 runs 15 residues. With 1 base clipped from V and 8 bases from J, the junction kept 7 bases outside the gene matches. CDR1 is SGDLS and CDR2 is YYNGEE in the germline V gene. Assay used: immunoSEQ multiplex PCR; TCRdb lists only in-frame clones, some missing. Altogether approximately 140,000 clones are present, over 90% being singletons, with the ten largest covering 0.91%. The rearrangement joins TRBV9 to TRBJ2-1; 9 nucleotides agree with TRBD1. The material was peripheral blood, obtained on day 0 of MenACWY control vaccination. The sequence came from an adult in good health. CDR3 sequence: CASSVRDRDRDEQFF. CDR3 bases: TGTGCCAGCAGCGTAAGGGACAGGGATCGGGATGAGCAGTTCTTC.